This entry describes one T cell receptor (beta chain). Its antigen remains unidentified. The sample holds no much larger clone one base away, and base qualities are not on file. Reads for this sample came from an Illumina HiSeq 1500. Using fastp at Q25 and MiXCR, TCRdb reprocessed the public reads and kept productive beta chains. Each record represents a unique CDR3 protein, reported with the most common genes and DNA among its rows. For this sample the table gives about 900,000 distinct CDR3 sequences, of which about 33% were detected only once. Roughly 12% of the sample is held by the ten biggest clonotypes. This entry comes from a study of T cell repertoires in cytomegalovirus infection (dated 2019 in TCRdb). Turning to the overall study: The peptide stimulations were aimed at well-studied HLA-B-restricted epitopes as well as recently identified HLA-C-restricted CMV epitopes, whose presentation resists viral immunomodulation. The HLA type of each donor mattered for the analysis, because public TCR beta signatures pointed to carriage of CMV infection along with the matching HLA type.

In light of the paper, this sample's treatment or condition label describes: in vitro stimulation with specific CMV peptide epitopes to enrich CMV-specific T cells. Beyond this particular receptor, the publication reports: Carriers of CMV infection plus the relevant HLA type were discriminated by the cumulative frequency of public TCR beta family members in the study cohort and in an independent roughly 370-donor cohort. The ex vivo response was dominated by HLA-C-restricted CMV-specific TCR beta clonotypes, and the single most frequent clonotype in two of eight donors was supplied by these HLA-C-restricted clonotypes.

This specimen consisted of cultured CD8+ T cells from PBMCs, obtained from culture after CMV antigen stimulation. This receptor was identified in a human donor in good health (CMV status not recorded). Some clones in this sample may be carry-over from other donors' samples.

The sequence in DNA is TGTGCCAGCAGCTTTCTTGCGGGGGGGCCACGAGATACGCAGTATTTT. This gives the protein CASSFLAGGPRDTQYF. The chain is made from TRBV11-2 and TRBJ2-3, with 9 middle bases fitting TRBD2. The CDR3, from cysteine to phenylalanine, totals 16 residues. The CDR3 DNA has 48 bases and is translated from base 1. From a lookup of the germline V gene, CDR1 and CDR2 are SGHAT and FQNNGV. From V the trimming removes 3 bases and from J it removes 5 bases, while the gene matches leave 9 bases of the junction unaccounted for.